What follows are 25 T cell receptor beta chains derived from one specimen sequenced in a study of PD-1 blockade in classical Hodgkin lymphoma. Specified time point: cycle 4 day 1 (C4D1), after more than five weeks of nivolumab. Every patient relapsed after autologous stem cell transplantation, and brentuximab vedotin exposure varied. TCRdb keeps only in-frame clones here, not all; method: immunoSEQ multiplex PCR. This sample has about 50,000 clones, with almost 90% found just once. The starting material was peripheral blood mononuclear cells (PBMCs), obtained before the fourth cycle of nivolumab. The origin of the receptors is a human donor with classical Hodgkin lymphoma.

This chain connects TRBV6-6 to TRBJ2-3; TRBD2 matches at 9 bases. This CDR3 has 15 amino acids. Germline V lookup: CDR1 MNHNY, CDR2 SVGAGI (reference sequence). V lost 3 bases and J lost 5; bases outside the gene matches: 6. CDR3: CASSYIAGALDTQYF. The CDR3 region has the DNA TGTGCCAGCAGTTATATAGCGGGAGCGTTAGATACGCAGTATTTT.

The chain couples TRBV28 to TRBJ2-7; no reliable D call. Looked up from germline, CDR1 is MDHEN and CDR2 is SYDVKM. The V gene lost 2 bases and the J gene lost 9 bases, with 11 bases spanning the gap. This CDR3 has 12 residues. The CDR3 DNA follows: TGTGCCAGCAGTTTAGGGTATACGGGGCAGTACTTC. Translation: CASSLGYTGQYF.

CDR3 in amino acids: CASSLEGSPYGYTF. In DNA, the CDR3 is TGTGCCAGCAGCTTAGAAGGCAGCCCCTATGGCTACACCTTC. The chain links TRBV7-2 to TRBJ1-2; D is uncertain. The CDR3 consists of 14 residues. The V end lost 1 base, the J end lost 4 bases, and 10 bases lay between the germline ends. The germline gives CDR1 SGHTA, CDR2 FQGNSA.

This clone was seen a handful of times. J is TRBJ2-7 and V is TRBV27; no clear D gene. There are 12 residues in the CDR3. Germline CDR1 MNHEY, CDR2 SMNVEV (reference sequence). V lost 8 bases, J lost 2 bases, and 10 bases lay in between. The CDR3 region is CASGEFAYEQYF. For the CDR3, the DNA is TGTGCCAGCGGGGAATTCGCCTACGAGCAGTACTTC.

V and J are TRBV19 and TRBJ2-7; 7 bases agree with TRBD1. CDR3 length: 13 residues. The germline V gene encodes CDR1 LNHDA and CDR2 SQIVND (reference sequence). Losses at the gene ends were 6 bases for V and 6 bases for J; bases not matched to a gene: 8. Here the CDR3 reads CASSRTGDREQYF. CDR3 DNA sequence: TGTGCCAGTAGCCGTACAGGGGATCGCGAGCAGTACTTC.

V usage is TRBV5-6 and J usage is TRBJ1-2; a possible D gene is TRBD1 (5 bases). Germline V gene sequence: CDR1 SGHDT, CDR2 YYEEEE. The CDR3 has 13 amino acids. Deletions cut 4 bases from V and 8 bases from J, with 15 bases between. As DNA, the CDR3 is TGTGCCAGCAGCCCGGCGGGGGTTTTCGGCTACACCTTC. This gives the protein CASSPAGVFGYTF.

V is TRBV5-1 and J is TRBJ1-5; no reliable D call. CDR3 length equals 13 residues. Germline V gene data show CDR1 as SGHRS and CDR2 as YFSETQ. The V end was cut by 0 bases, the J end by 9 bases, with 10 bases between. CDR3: CASSLGMGWPQHF. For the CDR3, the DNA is TGCGCCAGCAGCTTGGGGATGGGGTGGCCCCAGCATTTT.

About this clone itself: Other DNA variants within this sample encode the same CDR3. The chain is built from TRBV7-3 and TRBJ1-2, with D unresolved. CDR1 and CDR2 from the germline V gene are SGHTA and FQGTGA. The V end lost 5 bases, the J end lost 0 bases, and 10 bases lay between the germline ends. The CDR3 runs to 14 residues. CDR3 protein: CASSRDGSNYGYTF. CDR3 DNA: TGTGCCAGCAGCCGAGACGGTTCTAACTATGGCTACACCTTC.

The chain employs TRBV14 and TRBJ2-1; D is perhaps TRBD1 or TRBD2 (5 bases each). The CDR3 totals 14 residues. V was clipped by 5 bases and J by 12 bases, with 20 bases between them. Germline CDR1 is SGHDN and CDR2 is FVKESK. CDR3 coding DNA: TGTGCCAGCAGCTTCTCCGGGACGGTGGGGGTGCAGTTCTTC. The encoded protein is CASSFSGTVGVQFF.

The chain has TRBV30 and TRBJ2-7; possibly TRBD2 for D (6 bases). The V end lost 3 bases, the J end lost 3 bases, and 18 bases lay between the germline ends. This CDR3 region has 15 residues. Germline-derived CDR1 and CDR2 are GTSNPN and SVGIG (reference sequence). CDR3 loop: CAWRGGTLINYEQYF. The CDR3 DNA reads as TGTGCCTGGAGAGGCGGGACCCTGATTAACTACGAGCAGTACTTC.

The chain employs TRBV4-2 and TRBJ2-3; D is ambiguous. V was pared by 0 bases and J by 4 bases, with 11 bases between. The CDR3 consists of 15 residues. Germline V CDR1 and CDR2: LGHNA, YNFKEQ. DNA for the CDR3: TGTGCCAGCAGCCAAGATCGGAAGGGCGCAGATACGCAGTATTTT. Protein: CASSQDRKGADTQYF.

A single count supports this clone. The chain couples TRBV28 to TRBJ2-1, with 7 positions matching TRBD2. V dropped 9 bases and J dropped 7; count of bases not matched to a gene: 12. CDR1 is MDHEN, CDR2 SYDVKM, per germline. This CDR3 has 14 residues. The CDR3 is CASTRPSGLNEQFF. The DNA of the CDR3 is TGTGCCAGTACACGGCCTAGCGGCCTTAATGAGCAGTTCTTC.

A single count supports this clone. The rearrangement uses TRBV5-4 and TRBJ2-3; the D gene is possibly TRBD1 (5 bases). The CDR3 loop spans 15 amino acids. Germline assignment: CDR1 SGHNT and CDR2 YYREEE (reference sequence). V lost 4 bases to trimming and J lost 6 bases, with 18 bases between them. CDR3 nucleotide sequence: TGTGCCAGCAGCACACGCCGTAGTGGGGCTGATACGCAGTATTTT. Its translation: CASSTRRSGADTQYF.

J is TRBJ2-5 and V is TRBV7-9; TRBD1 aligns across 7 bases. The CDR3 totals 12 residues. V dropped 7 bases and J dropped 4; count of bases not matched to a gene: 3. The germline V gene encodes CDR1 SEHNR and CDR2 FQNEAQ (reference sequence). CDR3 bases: TGTGCCAGCAACCCAGGGGGAGAGACCCAGTACTTC. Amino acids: CASNPGGETQYF.

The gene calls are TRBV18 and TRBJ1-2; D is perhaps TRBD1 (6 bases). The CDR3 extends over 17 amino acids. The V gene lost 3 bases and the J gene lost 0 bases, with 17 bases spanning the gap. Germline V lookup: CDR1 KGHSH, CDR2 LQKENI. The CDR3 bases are TGTGCCAGCTCACCGGTCCAGGCCGGGACACCTAACTATGGCTACACCTTC. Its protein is CASSPVQAGTPNYGYTF.

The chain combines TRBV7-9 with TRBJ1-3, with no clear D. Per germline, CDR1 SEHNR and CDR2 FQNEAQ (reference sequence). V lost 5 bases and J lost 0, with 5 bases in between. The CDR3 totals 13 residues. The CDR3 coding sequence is TGTGCCAGCAGCCCCTCCTCTGGAAACACCATATATTTT. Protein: CASSPSSGNTIYF.

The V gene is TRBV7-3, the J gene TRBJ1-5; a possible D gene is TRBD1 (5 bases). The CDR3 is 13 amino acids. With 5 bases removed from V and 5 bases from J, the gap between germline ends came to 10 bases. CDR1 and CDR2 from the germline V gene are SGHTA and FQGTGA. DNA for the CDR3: TGTGCCAGCAGCCCCCTCAGGGATCAGCCCCAGCATTTT. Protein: CASSPLRDQPQHF.

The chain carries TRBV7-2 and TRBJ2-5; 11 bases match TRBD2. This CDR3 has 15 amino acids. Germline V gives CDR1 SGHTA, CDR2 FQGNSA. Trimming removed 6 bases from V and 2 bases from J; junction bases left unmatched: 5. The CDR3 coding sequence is TGTGCCAGCAGATACAGACTAGCGGGGCAAGAGACCCAGTACTTC. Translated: CASRYRLAGQETQYF. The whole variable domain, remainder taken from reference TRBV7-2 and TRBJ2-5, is GAGVSQSPSNKVTEKGKDVELRCDPISGHTALYWYRQSLGQGLEFLIYFQGNSAPDKSGLPSDRFSAERTGGSVSTLTIQRTQQEDSAVYLCASRYRLAGQETQYFGPGTRLLVL.

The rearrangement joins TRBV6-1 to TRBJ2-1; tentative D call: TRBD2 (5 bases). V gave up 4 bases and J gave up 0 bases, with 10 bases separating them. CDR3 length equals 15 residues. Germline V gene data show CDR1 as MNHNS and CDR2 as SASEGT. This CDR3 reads CASSASGSSYNEQFF. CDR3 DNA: TGTGCCAGCAGTGCCAGCGGTAGCTCCTACAATGAGCAGTTCTTC.

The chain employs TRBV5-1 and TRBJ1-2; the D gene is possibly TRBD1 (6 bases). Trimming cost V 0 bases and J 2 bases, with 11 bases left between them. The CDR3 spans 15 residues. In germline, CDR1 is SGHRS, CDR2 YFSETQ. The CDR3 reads CASSLASGGNYGYTF. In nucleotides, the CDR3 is TGCGCCAGCAGCTTGGCCTCCGGGGGCAACTATGGCTACACCTTC.

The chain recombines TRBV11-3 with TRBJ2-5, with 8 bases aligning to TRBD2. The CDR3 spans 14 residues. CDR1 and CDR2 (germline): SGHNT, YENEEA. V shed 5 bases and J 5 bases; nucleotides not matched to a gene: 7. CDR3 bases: TGTGCCAGCAGCCGGTACGGCGGGAGGGAGACCCAGTACTTC. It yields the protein CASSRYGGRETQYF. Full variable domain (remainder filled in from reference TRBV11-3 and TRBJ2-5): EAGVVQSPRYKIIEKKQPVAFWCNPISGHNTLYWYLQNLGQGPELLIRYENEEAVDDSQLPKDRFSAERLKGVDSTLKIQPAELGDSAVYLCASSRYGGRETQYFGPGTRLLVL.

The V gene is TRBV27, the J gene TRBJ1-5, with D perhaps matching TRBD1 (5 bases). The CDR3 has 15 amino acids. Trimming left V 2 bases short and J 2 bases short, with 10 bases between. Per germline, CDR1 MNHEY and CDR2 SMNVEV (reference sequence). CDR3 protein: CASSLGALGNQPQHF. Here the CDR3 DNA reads TGTGCCAGCAGTTTAGGGGCCCTGGGCAATCAGCCCCAGCATTTT.

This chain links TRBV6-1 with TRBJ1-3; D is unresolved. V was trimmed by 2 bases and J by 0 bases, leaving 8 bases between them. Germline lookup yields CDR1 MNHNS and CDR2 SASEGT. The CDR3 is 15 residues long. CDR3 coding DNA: TGTGCCAGCAGTGAATTGGCTCTCTCTGGAAACACCATATATTTT. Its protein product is CASSELALSGNTIYF.

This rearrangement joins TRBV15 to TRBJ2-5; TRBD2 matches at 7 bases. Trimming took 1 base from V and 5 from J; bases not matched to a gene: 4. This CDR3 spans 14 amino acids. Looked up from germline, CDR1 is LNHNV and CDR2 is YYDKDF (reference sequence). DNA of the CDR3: TGTGCCACCAGCAGAGGCGGGAGAGGGGAGACCCAGTACTTC. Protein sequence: CATSRGGRGETQYF.

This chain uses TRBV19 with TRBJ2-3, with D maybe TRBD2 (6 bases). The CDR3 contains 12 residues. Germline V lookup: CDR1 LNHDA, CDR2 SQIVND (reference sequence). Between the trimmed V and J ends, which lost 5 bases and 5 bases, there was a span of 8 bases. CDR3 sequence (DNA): TGTGCCAGTAGTCGACTAGGAGATACGCAGTATTTT. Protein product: CASSRLGDTQYF.